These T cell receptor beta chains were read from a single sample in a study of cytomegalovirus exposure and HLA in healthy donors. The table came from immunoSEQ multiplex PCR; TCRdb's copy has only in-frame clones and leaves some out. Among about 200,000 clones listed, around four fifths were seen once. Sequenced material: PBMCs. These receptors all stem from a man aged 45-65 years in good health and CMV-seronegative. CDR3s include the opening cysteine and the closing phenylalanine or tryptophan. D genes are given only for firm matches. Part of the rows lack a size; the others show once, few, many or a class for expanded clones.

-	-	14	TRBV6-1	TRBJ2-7	CASSDGRLSYEQYF	TGTGCCAGCAGTGATGGCAGACTATCCTACGAGCAGTACTTC
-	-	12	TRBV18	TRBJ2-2	CASSPAGQLWIF	TGTGCCAGCTCACCAGCGGGACAGCTCTGGATTTTT
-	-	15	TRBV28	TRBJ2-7	CASSLAGTGSYEQYF	TGTGCCAGCAGTTTAGCGGGGACGGGATCCTACGAGCAGTACTTC
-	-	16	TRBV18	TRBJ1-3	CASSPGQGKGGNTIYF	TGTGCCAGCTCACCAGGGCAGGGAAAAGGTGGAAACACCATATATTTT
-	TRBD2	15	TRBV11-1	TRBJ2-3	CASRASGSGSDTQYF	TGTGCCAGCAGGGCCAGCGGGAGTGGATCAGATACGCAGTATTTT
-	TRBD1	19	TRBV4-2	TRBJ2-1	CASSQPGGLGWDRGYEQFF	TGTGCCAGCAGCCAACCCGGGGGGTTAGGATGGGACAGGGGGTATGAGCAGTTCTTC
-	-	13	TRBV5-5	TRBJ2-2	CASSLGLSGELFF	TGTGCCAGCAGCTTGGGTCTCTCCGGGGAGCTGTTTTTT
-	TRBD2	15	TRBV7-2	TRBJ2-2	CASSLSGSRFGELFF	TGTGCCAGCAGCTTGAGCGGGAGCCGATTCGGGGAGCTGTTTTTT
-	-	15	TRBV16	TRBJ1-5	CASSQISHPNQPQHF	TGTGCCAGCAGCCAAATTTCACACCCAAATCAGCCCCAGCATTTT
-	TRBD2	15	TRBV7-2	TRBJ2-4	CASSLGLAGGQIQYF	TGTGCCAGCAGCTTGGGACTAGCGGGAGGGCAAATTCAGTACTTC
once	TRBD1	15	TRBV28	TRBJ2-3	CASSPTGGSTDTQYF	TGTGCCAGCAGTCCCACAGGGGGTAGCACAGATACGCAGTATTTT
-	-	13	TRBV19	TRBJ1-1	CASGQGLGTEAFF	TGTGCCAGTGGCCAGGGGTTAGGCACTGAAGCTTTCTTT
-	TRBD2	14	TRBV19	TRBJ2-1	CASSVLAGGNEQFF	TGTGCCAGTAGTGTACTAGCGGGGGGCAATGAGCAGTTCTTC
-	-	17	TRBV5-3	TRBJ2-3	CARAGGHFQICTDTQYF	TGTGCCAGAGCTGGTGGTCACTTCCAAATCTGCACAGATACGCAGTATTTT
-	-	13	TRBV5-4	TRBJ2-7	CASSSTTTYEQYF	TGTGCCAGCAGCTCGACTACCACCTACGAGCAGTACTTC
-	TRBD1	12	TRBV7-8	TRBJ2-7	CASSLQGYEQYF	TGTGCCAGCAGCCTACAGGGGTACGAGCAGTACTTC
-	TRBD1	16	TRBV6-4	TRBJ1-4	CASSAGTGVTNEKLFF	TGTGCCAGCAGTGCTGGTACAGGGGTCACTAATGAAAAACTGTTTTTT
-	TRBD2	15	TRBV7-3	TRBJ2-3	CASSPRGVSTDTQYF	TGTGCCAGCAGCCCCCGGGGGGTAAGCACAGATACGCAGTATTTT
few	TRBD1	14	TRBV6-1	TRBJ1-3	CASRLDRAGNTIYF	TGTGCCAGCAGGCTGGACAGGGCTGGAAACACCATATATTTT
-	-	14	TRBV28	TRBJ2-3	CASSPIRSTDTQYF	TGTGCCAGCAGTCCTATCAGGAGCACAGATACGCAGTATTTT
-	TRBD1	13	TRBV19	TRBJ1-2	CASSGQGTYGYTF	TGTGCCAGTAGTGGACAGGGGACCTATGGCTACACCTTC
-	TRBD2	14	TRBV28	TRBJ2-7	CASSLRAGGREQYF	TGTGCCAGCAGTTTAAGGGCGGGAGGGAGAGAGCAGTACTTC
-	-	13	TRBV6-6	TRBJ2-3	CASSYSYTDTQYF	TGTGCCAGCAGTTACTCTTACACAGATACGCAGTATTTT
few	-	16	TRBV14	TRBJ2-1	CASSLNWAARYNEQFF	TGTGCCAGCAGCCTCAACTGGGCAGCACGGTACAATGAGCAGTTCTTC
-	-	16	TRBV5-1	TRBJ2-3	CASSLSQGMETDTQYF	TGCGCCAGCAGCTTATCCCAGGGGATGGAGACAGATACGCAGTATTTT
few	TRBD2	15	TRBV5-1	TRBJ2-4	CASSLYSGTGAIQYF	TGCGCCAGCAGCTTGTACAGCGGGACCGGGGCCATTCAGTACTTC
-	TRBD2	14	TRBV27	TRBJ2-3	CASSSGLSPDTQYF	TGTGCCAGCAGTTCGGGACTATCCCCAGATACGCAGTATTTT
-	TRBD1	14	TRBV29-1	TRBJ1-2	CSVFGQDFGNGYTF	TGCAGCGTTTTCGGACAGGATTTTGGAAATGGCTACACCTTC
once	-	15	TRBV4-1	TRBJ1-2	CASSQEPNLGGGYTF	TGCGCCAGCAGCCAAGAACCAAATTTAGGGGGTGGCTACACCTTC
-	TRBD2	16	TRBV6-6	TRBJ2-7	CASSYSKVAGPMGQYF	TGTGCCAGCAGTTACTCGAAGGTAGCGGGACCGATGGGGCAGTACTTC
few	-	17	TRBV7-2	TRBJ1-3	CASSSQTGRSSGNTIYF	TGTGCCAGCAGCTCCCAGACAGGCCGGAGCTCTGGAAACACCATATATTTT